This T cell receptor (beta chain) originates from a study of T cell responses to AZD1222 COVID-19 vaccine. Overall study results and limits: There were mostly white British donors and more females than males, and clonal diversity was possibly underestimated.

The CDR3 sequence is 17 residues long. V shed 2 bases and J 0 bases; nucleotides not matched to a gene: 5. Germline CDR1 and CDR2: MNHNS and SASEGT. Remarks on this clone: Its antigen remains unidentified.

TCRdb's table, derived via immunoSEQ multiplex PCR, lists solely in-frame clones and lacks some. The sample lists about 130,000 clones; 75% to 95% were seen once. Sequencing was performed on peripheral blood, taken on day 0 of AZD1222 vaccination. The sequence derives from an adult in good health. The chain has TRBV6-1 and TRBJ1-3, with 9 bases fitting TRBD1. CDR3 nucleotide sequence: TGTGCCAGCAGTGAACGACAGGGGGTTTACTCTGGAAACACCATATATTTT. Amino acids: CASSERQGVYSGNTIYF.